This T cell receptor beta chain appears in the sequencing data of a study of cytomegalovirus exposure and HLA in healthy donors. Both 60 Vbeta primers and 13 Jbeta primers went into the PCR. Profiling relied on immunoSEQ multiplex PCR, and the TCRdb table lists in-frame clones only, not all of them. The sample shows roughly 140,000 clones, 70% to 90% of them seen only once. Study findings and constraints: The investigators catalogued 150 to 200 TCR beta chains as cytomegalovirus-associated.

For this clone: The antigen remains undetermined.

This TCR was sampled from a middle-aged woman in good health and CMV-seropositive. Specimen: PBMCs.

Here the CDR3 DNA reads TGTGCCTGGACTCCGAGGAGGGGACAGGGAGGCTCCTATAATTCACCCCTCCACTTT. This codes for CAWTPRRGQGGSYNSPLHF. The chain carries TRBV30 and TRBJ1-6; TRBD1 aligns across 9 bases. Trimming at V came to 4 bases and at J to 0 bases, leaving 13 bases not matched to a gene. Germline lookup yields CDR1 GTSNPN and CDR2 SVGIG (reference sequence). This CDR3 is 19 amino acids long. The full variable domain, rest sourced from reference TRBV30 and TRBJ1-6, is SQTIHQWPATLVQPVGSPLSLECTVEGTSNPNLYWYRQAAGRGLQLLFYSVGIGQISSEVPQNLSASRPQDRQFILSSKKLLLSDSGFYLCAWTPRRGQGGSYNSPLHFGNGTRLTVT.